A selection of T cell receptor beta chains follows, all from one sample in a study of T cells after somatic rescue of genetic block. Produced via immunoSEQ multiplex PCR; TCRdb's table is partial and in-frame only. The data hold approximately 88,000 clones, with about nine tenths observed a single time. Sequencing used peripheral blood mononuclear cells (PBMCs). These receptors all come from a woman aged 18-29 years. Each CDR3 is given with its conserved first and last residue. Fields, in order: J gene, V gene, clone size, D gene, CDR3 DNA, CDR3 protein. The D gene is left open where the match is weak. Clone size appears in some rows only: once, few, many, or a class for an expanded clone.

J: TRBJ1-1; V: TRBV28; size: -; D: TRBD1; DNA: TGTGCCAGCAGTTTATGGGGACAGTTCATGAACACTGAAGCTTTCTTT; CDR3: CASSLWGQFMNTEAFF
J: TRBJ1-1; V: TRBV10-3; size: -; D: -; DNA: TGTGCCATCAGTGATCCCCCCAGGACTGAAGCTTTCTTT; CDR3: CAISDPPRTEAFF
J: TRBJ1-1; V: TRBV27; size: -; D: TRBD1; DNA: TGTGCCAGCAGTTGGGACAGATCGAGAAGGTCTTTCTTT; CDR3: CASSWDRSRRSFF
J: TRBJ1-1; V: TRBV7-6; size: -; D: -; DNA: TGTGCCAGCAGCCCTCGAGCGACACGGAACACTGAAGCTTTCTTT; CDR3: CASSPRATRNTEAFF
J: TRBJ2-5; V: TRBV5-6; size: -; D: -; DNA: TGTGCCAGCAGCGTCGGGGCCCTCCAAGAGACCCAGTACTTC; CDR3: CASSVGALQETQYF
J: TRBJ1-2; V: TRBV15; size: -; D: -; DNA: TGTGCCACCTCGGGGGTCCTATTTGGACAGCTCCGCTATGGCTACACCTTC; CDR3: CATSGVLFGQLRYGYTF
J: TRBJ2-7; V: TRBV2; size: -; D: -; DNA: TGTGCCAGCAGTGCGGCAGGGGATTTGAGGGAGCAGTACTTC; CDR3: CASSAAGDLREQYF
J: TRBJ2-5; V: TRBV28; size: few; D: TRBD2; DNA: TGTGCCAGCAGCCCCCTGGATGGACTAGCGGGACTGAACGGGGAGACCCAGTACTTC; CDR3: CASSPLDGLAGLNGETQYF
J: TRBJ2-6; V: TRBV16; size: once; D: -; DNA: TGTGCCAGCAGCCCCGGGGCCAACGTCCTGACTTTC; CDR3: CASSPGANVLTF
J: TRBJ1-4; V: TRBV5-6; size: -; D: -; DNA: TGTGCCAGCAGCCAGGACACTGGTGCAACTAATGAAAAACTGTTTTTT; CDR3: CASSQDTGATNEKLFF
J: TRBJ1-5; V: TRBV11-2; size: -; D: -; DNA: TGTGCCAGCAGCCCTAACCTTCTGCAGCCCCAGCATTTT; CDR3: CASSPNLLQPQHF
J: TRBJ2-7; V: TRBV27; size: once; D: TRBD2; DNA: TGTGCCAGCAGTTCCCGGACTAGCGGGAGTTACGAGCAGTACTTC; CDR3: CASSSRTSGSYEQYF
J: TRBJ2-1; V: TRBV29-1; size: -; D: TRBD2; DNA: TGCAGCGGGGGGGGCAATGAGCAGTTCTTC; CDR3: CSGGGNEQFF
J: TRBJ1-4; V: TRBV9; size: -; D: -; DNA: TGTGCCAGCAGCGGTACAGGGCATAATGAAAAACTGTTTTTT; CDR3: CASSGTGHNEKLFF
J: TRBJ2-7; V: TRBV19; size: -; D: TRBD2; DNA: TGTGCCAGTAGTATACAGGGTAGCGGGTACTACGAGCAGTACTTC; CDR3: CASSIQGSGYYEQYF
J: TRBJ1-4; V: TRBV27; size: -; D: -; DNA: TGTGCCAGCAGTTTAAGTTACGGATCGAATGAAAAACTGTTTTTT; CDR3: CASSLSYGSNEKLFF
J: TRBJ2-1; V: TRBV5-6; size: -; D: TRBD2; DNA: TGTGCCAGCAGCTACGTAGCGTGGGGGGGTGAGCAGTTCTTC; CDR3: CASSYVAWGGEQFF
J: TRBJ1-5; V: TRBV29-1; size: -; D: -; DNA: TGCAGCGTTGGAACAGGATCCCATCAGCCCCAGCATTTT; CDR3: CSVGTGSHQPQHF
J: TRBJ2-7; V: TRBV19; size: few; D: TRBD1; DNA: TGTGCCAGTACTACCGGGACAGGGAATTCATACGAGCAGTACTTC; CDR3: CASTTGTGNSYEQYF
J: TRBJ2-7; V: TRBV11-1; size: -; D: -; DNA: TGTGCCAGCAGCTCCCTCTCCCTACTGAACTCCTACGAGCAGTACTTC; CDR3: CASSSLSLLNSYEQYF
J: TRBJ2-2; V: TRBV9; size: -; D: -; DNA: TGTGCCAGCAGCGTAGAAGTAGGTTACAGGGAAGCCGGGGAGCTGTTTTTT; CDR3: CASSVEVGYREAGELFF
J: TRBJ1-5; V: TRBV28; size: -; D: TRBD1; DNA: TGTGCCAGCAGTTTAAAGTGGGGACAGCGAGGCAATCAGCCCCAGCATTTT; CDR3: CASSLKWGQRGNQPQHF
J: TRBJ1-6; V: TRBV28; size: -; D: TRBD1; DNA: TGTGCCAGCAGTTTAGTGATGGGTGGCAGGGGGAATTCACCCCTCCACTTT; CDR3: CASSLVMGGRGNSPLHF
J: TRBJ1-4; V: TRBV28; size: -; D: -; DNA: TGTGCCAGCAGTTCGCCCTCCTGGTCCGAGGAAAAACTGTTTTTT; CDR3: CASSSPSWSEEKLFF
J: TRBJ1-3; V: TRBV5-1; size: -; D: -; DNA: TGCGCCAGCAGTTTGGGCTCTACTGGAAACACCATATATTTT; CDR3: CASSLGSTGNTIYF
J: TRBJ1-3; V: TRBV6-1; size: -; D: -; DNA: TGTGCCAGCAGTAAAGGCTCTCCCTCCTCTGGAAACACCATATATTTT; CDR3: CASSKGSPSSGNTIYF
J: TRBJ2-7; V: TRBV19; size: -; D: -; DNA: TGTGCCAGTAGAGGCGAGGTTGAGCAGTACTTC; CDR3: CASRGEVEQYF
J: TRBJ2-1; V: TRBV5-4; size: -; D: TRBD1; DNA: TGTGCCATCCAGACCACAGGGGACTCCTACAATGAGCAGTTCTTC; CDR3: CAIQTTGDSYNEQFF
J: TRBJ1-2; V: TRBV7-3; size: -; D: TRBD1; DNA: TGTGCCAGCAGCCCGGGACAGGGCCTTTATGGCTACACCTTC; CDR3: CASSPGQGLYGYTF
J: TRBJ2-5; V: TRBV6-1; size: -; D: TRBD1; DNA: TGTGCCAGCAGACCAGGGGGCGCGATGGGGGAGACCCAGTACTTC; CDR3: CASRPGGAMGETQYF
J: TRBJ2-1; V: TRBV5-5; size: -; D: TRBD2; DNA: TGTGCCAGTGTGACTAGCGGGAGCAAGGGCGCCTACAATGAGCAGTTCTTC; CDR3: CASVTSGSKGAYNEQFF
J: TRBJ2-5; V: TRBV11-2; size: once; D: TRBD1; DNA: TGTGCCAGCAGCACACAGGGGGCCCTCCAAGAGACCCAGTACTTC; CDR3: CASSTQGALQETQYF
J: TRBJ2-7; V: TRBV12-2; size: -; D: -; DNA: TGTGCAAGTCGCTCCATTGACAAACCTGGGCGAAACTCCTACGAGCAGTACTTC; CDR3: CASRSIDKPGRNSYEQYF
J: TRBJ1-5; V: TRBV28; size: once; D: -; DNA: TGTGCCAGCTTTAACAGGGTTCGACAGCCCCAGCATTTT; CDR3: CASFNRVRQPQHF
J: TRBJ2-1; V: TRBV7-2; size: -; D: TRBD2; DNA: TGTGCCAGCAGCTTAGTTGGGACTAGCGGGACCCATGAGCAGTTCTTC; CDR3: CASSLVGTSGTHEQFF
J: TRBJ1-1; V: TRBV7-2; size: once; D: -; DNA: TGTGCCAGCAGCCCGGGACGGGCGAACACTGAAGCTTTCTTT; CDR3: CASSPGRANTEAFF
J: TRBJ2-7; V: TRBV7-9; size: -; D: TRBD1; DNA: TGTGCCAGCAGCTTGGGGTCAGGGGGCAACTTCGAGCAGTACTTC; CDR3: CASSLGSGGNFEQYF
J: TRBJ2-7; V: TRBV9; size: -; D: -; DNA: TGTGCCAGCAGCGGGAGCGAGCAGTACTTC; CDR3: CASSGSEQYF
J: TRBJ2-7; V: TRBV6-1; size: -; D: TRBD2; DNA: TGTGCCAGCAGTGACTCTAGCGGGGGCTACGAGCAGTACTTC; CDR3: CASSDSSGGYEQYF
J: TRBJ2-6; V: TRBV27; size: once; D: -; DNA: TGTGCCAGTTCGGGGGGGGCCAACGTCCTGACTTTC; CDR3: CASSGGANVLTF
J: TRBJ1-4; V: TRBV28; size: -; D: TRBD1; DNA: TGTGCCGGAAGACGACAGGGCCTGGGTAATGAAAAACTGTTTTTT; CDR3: CAGRRQGLGNEKLFF
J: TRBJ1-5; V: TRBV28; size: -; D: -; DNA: TGTGCCAGCAGTTTAGGTGGCCTCCCTCAGCCCCAGCATTTT; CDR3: CASSLGGLPQPQHF
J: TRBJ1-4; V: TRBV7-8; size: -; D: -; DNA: TGTGCCAGCAGCCCCGAAGCGGGGGGCGCGGCAACTAATGAAAAACTGTTTTTT; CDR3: CASSPEAGGAATNEKLFF
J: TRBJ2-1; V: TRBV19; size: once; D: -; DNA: TGTGCCAGTAGTAAGCTTGAACTCAATGAGCAGTTCTTC; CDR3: CASSKLELNEQFF